One sample yielded the 5 T cell receptor beta chains listed below, sequenced in a study of early stage breast cancer tumors. Only in-frame clones appear in the TCRdb table, and some are missing; sequencing was by immunoSEQ multiplex PCR. Here the sample spans 10,000 or so clones, roughly 79% being singletons. Sequencing was performed on normal breast tissue next to the tumor. The receptors derive from a person aged 35-50 years with breast cancer.

The rearrangement links TRBV10-2 to TRBJ1-2, with 9 bases lining up with TRBD1. The CDR3 is 16 amino acids. Trimming at V came to 8 bases and at J to 4 bases, leaving 14 bases not matched to a gene. CDR1 and CDR2 (germline): WSHSY, SAAADI. The CDR3: CASLGQGTLGGYGYTF. The CDR3 DNA reads TGCGCCAGCCTCGGACAGGGGACGTTGGGGGGCTATGGCTACACCTTC.

This clone was recorded once. The chain employs TRBV6-6 and TRBJ2-7; no clear D. Trimming pared 2 bases from V and 7 bases from J, leaving 9 bases between. The length of the CDR3 is 12 residues. The germline V gene has CDR1 MNHNY and CDR2 SVGAGI (reference sequence). DNA for the CDR3: TGTGCCAGCAGTTACGCCGCGGAAGAGCAGTACTTC. Translation gives CASSYAAEEQYF.

This clone was picked up one time. The V call is TRBV5-4, the J call TRBJ2-6; 9 bases agree with TRBD2. After removal of 5 bases from V and 4 bases from J, the junction contained 16 bases not matched to a gene. The CDR3 runs to 19 residues. Per the germline V gene, CDR1 is SGHNT and CDR2 is YYREEE (reference sequence). CDR3 sequence reads: CASRPGGSGRALGANVLTF. The DNA of the CDR3 is TGTGCCAGCAGACCCGGGGGTAGCGGGAGAGCACTCGGGGCCAACGTCCTGACTTTC.

The V and J genes are TRBV29-1 and TRBJ1-2, with TRBD1 as a possible D gene (6 bases). Germline V gene sequence: CDR1 SQVTM, CDR2 ANQGSEA. V shed 2 bases and J shed 4 bases, with 14 bases lying between them. This CDR3 has 14 amino acids. CDR3 DNA sequence: TGCAGCGTTGAATCCCAGGGGCTCCTCTATGGCTACACCTTC. Amino acids: CSVESQGLLYGYTF.

The chain combines TRBV29-1 with TRBJ1-2; a possible D gene is TRBD1 (5 bases). From germline, CDR1 is SQVTM and CDR2 ANQGSEA. V dropped 7 bases and J dropped 6 bases, with 12 bases sitting between them. CDR3 length: 11 residues. As DNA, the CDR3 is TGCAGCGGGGGCGGCAGGGATGGCTACACCTTC. This gives the protein CSGGGRDGYTF.